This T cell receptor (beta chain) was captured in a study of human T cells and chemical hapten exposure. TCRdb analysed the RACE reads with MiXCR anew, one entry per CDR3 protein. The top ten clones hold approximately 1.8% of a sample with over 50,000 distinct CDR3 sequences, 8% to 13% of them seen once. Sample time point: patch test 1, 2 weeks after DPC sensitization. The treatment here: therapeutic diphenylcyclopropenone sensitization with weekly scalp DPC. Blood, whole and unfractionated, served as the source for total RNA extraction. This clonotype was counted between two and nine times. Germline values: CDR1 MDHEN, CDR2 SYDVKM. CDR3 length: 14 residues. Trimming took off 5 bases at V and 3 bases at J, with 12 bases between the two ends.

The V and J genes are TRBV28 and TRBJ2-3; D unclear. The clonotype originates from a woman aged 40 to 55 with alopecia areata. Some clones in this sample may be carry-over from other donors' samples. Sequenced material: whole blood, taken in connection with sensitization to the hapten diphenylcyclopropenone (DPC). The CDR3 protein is CASSPVLGTDTQYF. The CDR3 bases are TGTGCCAGCAGTCCAGTCCTCGGGACAGATACGCAGTATTTT.